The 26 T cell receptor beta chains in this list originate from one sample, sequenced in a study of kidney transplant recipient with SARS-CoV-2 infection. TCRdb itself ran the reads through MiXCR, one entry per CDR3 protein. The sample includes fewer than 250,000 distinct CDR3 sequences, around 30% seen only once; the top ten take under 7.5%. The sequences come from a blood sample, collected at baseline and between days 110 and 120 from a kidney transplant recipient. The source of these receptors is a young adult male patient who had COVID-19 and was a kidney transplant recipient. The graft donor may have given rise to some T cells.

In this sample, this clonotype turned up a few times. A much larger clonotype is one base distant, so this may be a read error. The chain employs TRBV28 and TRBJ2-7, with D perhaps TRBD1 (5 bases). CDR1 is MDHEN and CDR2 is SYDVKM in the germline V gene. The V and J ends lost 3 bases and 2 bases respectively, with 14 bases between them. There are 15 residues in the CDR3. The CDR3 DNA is TGTGCCAGCAGTTTGAGCCCAAAGGGGCCCTACGAGCAGTACTTC. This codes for CASSLSPKGPYEQYF. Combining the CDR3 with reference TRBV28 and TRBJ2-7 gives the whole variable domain DVKVTQSSRYLVKRTGEKVFLECVQDMDHENMFWYRQDPGLGLRLIYFSYDVKMKEKGDIPEGYSVSREKKERFSLILESASTNQTSMYLCASSLSPKGPYEQYFGPGTRLTVT.

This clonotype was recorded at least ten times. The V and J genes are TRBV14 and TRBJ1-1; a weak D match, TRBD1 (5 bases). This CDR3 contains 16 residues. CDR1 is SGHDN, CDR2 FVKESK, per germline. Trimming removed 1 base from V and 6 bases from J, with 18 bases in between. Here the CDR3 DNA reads TGTGCCAGCAGCCAAGTTGGGATCGGGGCCGGCGCTGAAGCTTTCTTT. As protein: CASSQVGIGAGAEAFF.

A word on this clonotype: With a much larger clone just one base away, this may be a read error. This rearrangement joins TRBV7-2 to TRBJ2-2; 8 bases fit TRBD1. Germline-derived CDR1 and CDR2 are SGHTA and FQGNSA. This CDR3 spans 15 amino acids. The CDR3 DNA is TGTGCCGGCAGCTCATATCGACAGGGGACCGGGGAGCTGTTTTTT. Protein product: CAGSSYRQGTGELFF.

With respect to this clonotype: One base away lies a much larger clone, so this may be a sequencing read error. The CDR3 DNA reads TGTGCCAGCAGCCAAGATCGATTTAGGCAGGAAAGATCTGAGCAGTTCTTC. Protein sequence: CASSQDRFRQERSEQFF. This chain uses TRBV14 with TRBJ2-1; D is unclear. The CDR3 sequence is 17 residues long. V was pared by 0 bases and J by 9 bases, with 21 bases between. Germline loops: CDR1 SGHDN, CDR2 FVKESK.

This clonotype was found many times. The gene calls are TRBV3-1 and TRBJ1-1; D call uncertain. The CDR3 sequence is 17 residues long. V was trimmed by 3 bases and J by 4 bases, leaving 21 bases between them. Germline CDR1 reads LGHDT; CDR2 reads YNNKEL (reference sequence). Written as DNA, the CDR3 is TGTGCCAGCAGCCACGTGGCTCCCATTTCAATTCGCACTGAAGCTTTCTTT. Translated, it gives CASSHVAPISIRTEAFF.

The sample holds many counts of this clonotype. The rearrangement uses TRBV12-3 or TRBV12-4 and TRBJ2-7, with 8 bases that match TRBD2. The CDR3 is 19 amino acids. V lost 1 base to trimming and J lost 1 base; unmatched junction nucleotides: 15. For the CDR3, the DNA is TGTGCCAGCAGTTTAGGGCGGATTAGCTACCGGGAGGGGTCCTACGAGCAGTACTTC. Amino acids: CASSLGRISYREGSYEQYF.

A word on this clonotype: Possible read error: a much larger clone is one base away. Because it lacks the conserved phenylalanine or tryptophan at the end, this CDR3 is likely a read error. The CDR3 protein is CASSQGRGDYYGYTL. CDR3 nucleotide sequence: TGTGCCAGCAGCCAAGGGAGGGGAGACTACTATGGCTACACCCTC. The chain joins TRBV4-2 to TRBJ1-2, with TRBD1 as a possible D gene (5 bases). The CDR3 sequence is 15 residues long. V gave up 1 base and J gave up 3 bases, with 12 bases separating them. Germline V gives CDR1 LGHNA, CDR2 YNFKEQ.

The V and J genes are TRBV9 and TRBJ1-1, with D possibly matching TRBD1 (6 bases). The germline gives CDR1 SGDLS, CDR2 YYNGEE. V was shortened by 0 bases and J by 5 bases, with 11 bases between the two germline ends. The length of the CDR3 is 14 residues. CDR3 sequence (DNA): TGTGCCAGCAGCGTAGCAGGGGCGGGGACTGAAGCTTTCTTT. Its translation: CASSVAGAGTEAFF.

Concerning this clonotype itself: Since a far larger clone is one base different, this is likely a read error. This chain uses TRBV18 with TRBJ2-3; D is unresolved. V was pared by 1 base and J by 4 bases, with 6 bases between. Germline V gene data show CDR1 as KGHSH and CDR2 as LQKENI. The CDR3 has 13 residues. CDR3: CASSPRSADTQYF. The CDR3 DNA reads TGTGCCAGCTCACCACGGTCAGCAGATACGCAGTATTTT.

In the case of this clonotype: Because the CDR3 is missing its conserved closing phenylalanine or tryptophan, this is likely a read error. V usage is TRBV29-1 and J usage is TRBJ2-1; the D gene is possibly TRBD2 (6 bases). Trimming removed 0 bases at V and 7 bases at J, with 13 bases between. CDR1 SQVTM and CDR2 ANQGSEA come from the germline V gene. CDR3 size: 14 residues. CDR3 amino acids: CSVEDLVRGNEQFL. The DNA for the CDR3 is TGCAGCGTTGAAGACCTGGTGCGGGGAAATGAGCAGTTCCTC.

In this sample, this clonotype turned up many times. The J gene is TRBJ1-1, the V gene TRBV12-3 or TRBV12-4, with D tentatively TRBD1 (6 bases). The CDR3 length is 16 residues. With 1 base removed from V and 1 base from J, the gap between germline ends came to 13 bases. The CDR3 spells CASSLVGGAGNTEAFF. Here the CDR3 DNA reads TGTGCCAGCAGTTTAGTGGGGGGCGCAGGGAACACTGAAGCTTTCTTT.

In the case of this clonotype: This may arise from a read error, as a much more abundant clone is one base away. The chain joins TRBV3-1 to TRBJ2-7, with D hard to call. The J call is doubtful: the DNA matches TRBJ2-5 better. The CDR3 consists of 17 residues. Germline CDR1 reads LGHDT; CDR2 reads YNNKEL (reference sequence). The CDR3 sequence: CASSFFVPIPFSETQYF. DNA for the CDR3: TGTGCCAGCAGCTTTTTCGTTCCCATTCCTTTCTCTGAGACCCAGTACTTC.

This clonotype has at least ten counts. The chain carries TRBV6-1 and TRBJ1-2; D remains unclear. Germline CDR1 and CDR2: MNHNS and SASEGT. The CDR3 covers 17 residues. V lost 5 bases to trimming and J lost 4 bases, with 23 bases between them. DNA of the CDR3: TGTGCCAGCAGTATGTGGCACTCTATGCGAAAGACCTATGGCTACACCTTC. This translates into CASSMWHSMRKTYGYTF.

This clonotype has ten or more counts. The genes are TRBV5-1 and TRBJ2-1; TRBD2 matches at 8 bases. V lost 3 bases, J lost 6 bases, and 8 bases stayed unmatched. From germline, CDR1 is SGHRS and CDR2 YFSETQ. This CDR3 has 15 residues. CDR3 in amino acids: CASSSLAAPANEQFF. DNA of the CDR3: TGCGCCAGCAGCTCACTAGCGGCCCCCGCCAATGAGCAGTTCTTC.

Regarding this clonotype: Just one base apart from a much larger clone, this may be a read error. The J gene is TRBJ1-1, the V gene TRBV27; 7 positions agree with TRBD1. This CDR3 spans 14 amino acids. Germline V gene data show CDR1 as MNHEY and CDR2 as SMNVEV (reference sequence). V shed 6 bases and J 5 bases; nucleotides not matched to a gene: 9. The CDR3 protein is CASRLAGGWTEAFF. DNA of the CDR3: TGTGCCAGCAGATTAGCAGGGGGATGGACTGAAGCTTTCTTT.

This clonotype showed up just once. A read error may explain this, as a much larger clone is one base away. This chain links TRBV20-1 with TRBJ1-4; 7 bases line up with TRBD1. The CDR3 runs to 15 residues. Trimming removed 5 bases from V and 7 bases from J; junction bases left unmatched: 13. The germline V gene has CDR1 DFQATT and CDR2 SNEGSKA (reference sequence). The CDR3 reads CSAGPATGTSEKLFF. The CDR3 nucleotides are TGCAGTGCTGGCCCAGCGACAGGGACGAGTGAAAAACTGTTTTTT.

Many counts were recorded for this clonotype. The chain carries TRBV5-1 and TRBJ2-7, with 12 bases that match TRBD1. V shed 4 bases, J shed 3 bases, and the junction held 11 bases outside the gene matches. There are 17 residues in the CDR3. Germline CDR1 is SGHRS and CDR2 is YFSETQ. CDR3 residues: CASSAGQGALLNYEQYF. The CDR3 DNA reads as TGCGCCAGCAGCGCGGGACAGGGGGCCCTGCTCAACTACGAGCAGTACTTC.

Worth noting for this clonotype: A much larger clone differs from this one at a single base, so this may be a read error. In DNA, the CDR3 is TGTGCCAGCAGCGTTACAGATTACTATAATTCACCCCTCCACTTT. Translated, it gives CASSVTDYYNSPLHF. The rearrangement links TRBV9 to TRBJ1-6; unclear D gene. The CDR3 has 15 residues. Trimming shortened V by 2 bases and J by 3 bases, and 9 bases separated the two germline ends. Per the germline V gene, CDR1 is SGDLS and CDR2 is YYNGEE. Drawing the rest from reference TRBV9 and TRBJ1-6, the complete variable domain is DSGVTQTPKHLITATGQRVTLRCSPRSGDLSVYWYQQSLDQGLQFLIQYYNGEERAKGNILERFSAQQFPDLHSELNLSSLELGDSALYFCASSVTDYYNSPLHFGNGTRLTVT.

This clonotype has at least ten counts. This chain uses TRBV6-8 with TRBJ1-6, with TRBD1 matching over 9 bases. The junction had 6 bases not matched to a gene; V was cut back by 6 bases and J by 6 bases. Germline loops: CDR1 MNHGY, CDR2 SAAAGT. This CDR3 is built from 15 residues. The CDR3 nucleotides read TGTGCCAGCAGCAGGGAGGACAGGGGTAATTCACCCCTCCACTTT. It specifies CASSREDRGNSPLHF.

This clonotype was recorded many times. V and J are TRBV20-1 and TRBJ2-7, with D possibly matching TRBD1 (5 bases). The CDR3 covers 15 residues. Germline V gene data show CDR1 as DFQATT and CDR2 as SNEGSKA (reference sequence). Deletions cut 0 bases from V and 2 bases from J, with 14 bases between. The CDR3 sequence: CSARDGADSTYEQYV. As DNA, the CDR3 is TGCAGTGCTAGAGATGGGGCAGATTCGACCTACGAGCAGTACGTC.

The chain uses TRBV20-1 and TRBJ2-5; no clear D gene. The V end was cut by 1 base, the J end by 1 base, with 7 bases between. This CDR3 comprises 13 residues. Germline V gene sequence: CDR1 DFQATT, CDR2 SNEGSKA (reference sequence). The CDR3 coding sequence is TGCAGTGCTAGAGTGCCCTTCCAAGAGACCCAGTACTTC. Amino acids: CSARVPFQETQYF.

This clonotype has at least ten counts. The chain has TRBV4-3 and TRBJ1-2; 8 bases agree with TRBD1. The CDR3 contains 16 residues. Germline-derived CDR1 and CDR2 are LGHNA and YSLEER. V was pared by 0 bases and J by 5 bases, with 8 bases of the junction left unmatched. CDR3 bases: TGCGCCAGCAGCCAAGATCAAACCGGGACAGGATATGGCTACACCTTC. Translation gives CASSQDQTGTGYGYTF.

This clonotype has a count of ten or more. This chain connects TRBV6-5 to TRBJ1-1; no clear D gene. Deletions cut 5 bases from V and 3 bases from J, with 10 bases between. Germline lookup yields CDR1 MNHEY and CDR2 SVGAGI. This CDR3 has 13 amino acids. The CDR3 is CASSKQVYTEAFF. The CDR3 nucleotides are TGTGCCAGCAGTAAGCAGGTTTACACTGAAGCTTTCTTT.

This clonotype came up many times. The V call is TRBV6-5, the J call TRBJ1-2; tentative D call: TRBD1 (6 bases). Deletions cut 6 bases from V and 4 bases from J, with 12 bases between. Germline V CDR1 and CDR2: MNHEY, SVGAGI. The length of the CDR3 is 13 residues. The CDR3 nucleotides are TGTGCCAGCAGCCCGGGACACCTCTATGGCTACACCTTC. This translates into CASSPGHLYGYTF.

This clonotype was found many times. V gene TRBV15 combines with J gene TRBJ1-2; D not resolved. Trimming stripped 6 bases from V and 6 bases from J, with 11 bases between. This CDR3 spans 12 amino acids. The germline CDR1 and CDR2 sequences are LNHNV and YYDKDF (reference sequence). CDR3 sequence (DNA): TGTGCCACCAGAACGCCGGGTCATGGCTACACCTTC. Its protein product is CATRTPGHGYTF.

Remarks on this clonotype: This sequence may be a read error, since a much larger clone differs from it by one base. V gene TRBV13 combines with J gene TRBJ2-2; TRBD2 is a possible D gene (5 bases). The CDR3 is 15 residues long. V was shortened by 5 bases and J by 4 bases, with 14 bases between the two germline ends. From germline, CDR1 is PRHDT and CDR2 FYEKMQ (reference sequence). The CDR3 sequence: CASSIGLTSTGELFF. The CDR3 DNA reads TGTGCCAGCAGCATCGGACTTACTAGCACCGGGGAGCTGTTTTTT.